These T cell receptor beta chains were read from a single sample in a study of vaccination effects on CD4 cells after COVID-19. Sequencing used immunoSEQ multiplex PCR; TCRdb keeps in-frame clones, though not all of them. The sample lists more than 15,000 clones, around 74% occurring once. No antigen is known for these receptors. Sample: CD4+ T cells from PBMCs cultured with SARS-CoV-2 spike peptides, taken after COVID-19 vaccination. All receptors come from a human donor who had a prior SARS-CoV-2 infection. CDR3s include the opening cysteine and the closing phenylalanine or tryptophan. Fields, in order: D gene, V gene, J gene, clone size, CDR3 protein, CDR3 DNA. The D gene is left open where the match is weak. Only some rows state a clone size, as once, few, many or a class for expanded clones.

d_gene: NA
v_gene: TRBV4-1
j_gene: TRBJ2-4
abundance: NA
CDR3aa: CASSQDPAGNIQYF
CDR3nt: TGCGCCAGCAGCCAAGATCCCGCAGGGAACATTCAGTACTTC

d_gene: TRBD1
v_gene: TRBV18
j_gene: TRBJ1-1
abundance: NA
CDR3aa: CASSQHPGGTEAFF
CDR3nt: TGTGCCAGCTCACAACATCCAGGGGGCACTGAAGCTTTCTTT

d_gene: NA
v_gene: TRBV5-1
j_gene: TRBJ1-2
abundance: NA
CDR3aa: CASSLVTGGHGYTF
CDR3nt: TGCGCCAGCAGCTTGGTGACGGGAGGCCATGGCTACACCTTC

d_gene: NA
v_gene: TRBV7-7
j_gene: TRBJ2-1
abundance: NA
CDR3aa: CASSWLAGPDNEQFF
CDR3nt: TGTGCTAGCAGCTGGCTCGCGGGGCCCGACAATGAGCAGTTCTTC

d_gene: NA
v_gene: TRBV11-2
j_gene: TRBJ2-3
abundance: medium-sized
CDR3aa: CASSPRPGTPHLKYF
CDR3nt: TGTGCCAGCAGCCCCCGGCCTGGGACTCCCCATCTTAAGTATTTT

d_gene: NA
v_gene: TRBV16
j_gene: TRBJ2-2
abundance: NA
CDR3aa: CASSQSQSTGELFF
CDR3nt: TGTGCCAGCAGCCAATCTCAGAGTACCGGGGAGCTGTTTTTT

d_gene: NA
v_gene: TRBV11-3
j_gene: TRBJ2-2
abundance: NA
CDR3aa: CASSLRGARTGELFF
CDR3nt: TGTGCCAGCAGCTTACGGGGGGCTCGGACCGGGGAGCTGTTTTTT

d_gene: TRBD2
v_gene: TRBV29-1
j_gene: TRBJ2-1
abundance: NA
CDR3aa: CSADFKSGRIYEQFF
CDR3nt: TGCAGCGCCGACTTTAAGAGCGGGAGAATCTATGAGCAGTTCTTC

d_gene: NA
v_gene: TRBV18
j_gene: TRBJ2-5
abundance: NA
CDR3aa: CASSPVGSKETQYF
CDR3nt: TGTGCCAGCTCACCAGTGGGGTCTAAAGAGACCCAGTACTTC

d_gene: TRBD2
v_gene: TRBV24-1
j_gene: TRBJ2-3
abundance: NA
CDR3aa: CATSDNRIAGAYTQYF
CDR3nt: TGTGCCACCAGTGACAACCGCATTGCGGGAGCTTATACGCAGTATTTT

d_gene: NA
v_gene: TRBV3-1/TRBV3-2
j_gene: TRBJ2-2
abundance: NA
CDR3aa: CASRGRDPNTGELFF
CDR3nt: TGTGCCAGCAGGGGCAGGGATCCGAACACCGGGGAGCTGTTTTTT

d_gene: TRBD1
v_gene: TRBV25-1
j_gene: TRBJ2-3
abundance: NA
CDR3aa: CASSRLDRRVEADTQYF
CDR3nt: TGTGCCAGCAGTAGACTGGACAGGCGGGTTGAGGCAGATACGCAGTATTTT

d_gene: TRBD1
v_gene: TRBV4-3
j_gene: TRBJ1-2
abundance: few
CDR3aa: CASSRGQGAFGYTF
CDR3nt: TGCGCCAGCAGCCGTGGACAGGGGGCCTTCGGCTACACCTTC

d_gene: NA
v_gene: TRBV6-1
j_gene: TRBJ1-1
abundance: NA
CDR3aa: CASEGAKGKFFF
CDR3nt: TGTGCCAGCGAAGGGGCAAAGGGAAAATTTTTCTTT

d_gene: TRBD1
v_gene: TRBV11-2
j_gene: TRBJ2-5
abundance: NA
CDR3aa: CASSFAGGAGETQYF
CDR3nt: TGTGCCAGCAGCTTCGCAGGGGGCGCGGGGGAGACCCAGTACTTC

d_gene: TRBD2
v_gene: TRBV19
j_gene: TRBJ2-3
abundance: NA
CDR3aa: CASSSASGGLMTSTDTQYF
CDR3nt: TGTGCCAGTAGTTCTGCTAGCGGGGGGCTGATGACTAGCACAGATACGCAGTATTTT

d_gene: TRBD1
v_gene: TRBV5-1
j_gene: TRBJ1-1
abundance: once
CDR3aa: CASSLAPGGTEAFF
CDR3nt: TGCGCCAGCAGCTTGGCCCCAGGGGGCACTGAAGCTTTCTTT

d_gene: TRBD2
v_gene: TRBV11-3
j_gene: TRBJ2-1
abundance: NA
CDR3aa: CASSLTGRTSGSAGNEQFF
CDR3nt: TGTGCCAGCAGCCTTACCGGGCGGACTAGCGGGTCCGCGGGCAATGAGCAGTTCTTC

d_gene: NA
v_gene: TRBV5-1
j_gene: TRBJ2-7
abundance: NA
CDR3aa: CASSLAGTYEQYF
CDR3nt: TGCGCCAGCAGCTTGGCGGGGACCTACGAGCAGTACTTC

d_gene: NA
v_gene: TRBV5-6
j_gene: TRBJ1-5
abundance: NA
CDR3aa: CASSLWQNQPQHF
CDR3nt: TGTGCCAGCAGCTTATGGCAAAATCAGCCCCAGCATTTT

d_gene: TRBD2
v_gene: TRBV30
j_gene: TRBJ2-5
abundance: NA
CDR3aa: CAWSVHGGIRETQYF
CDR3nt: TGTGCCTGGAGTGTACACGGGGGGATAAGGGAGACCCAGTACTTC

d_gene: TRBD1
v_gene: TRBV6-2/TRBV6-3
j_gene: TRBJ1-1
abundance: few
CDR3aa: CASSMTGHISEAFF
CDR3nt: TGTGCCAGCAGTATGACAGGGCATATTTCGGAAGCTTTCTTT

d_gene: NA
v_gene: TRBV2
j_gene: TRBJ1-2
abundance: NA
CDR3aa: CASSEGYGYTF
CDR3nt: TGTGCCAGCAGTGAGGGGTATGGCTACACCTTC

d_gene: TRBD1
v_gene: TRBV6-5
j_gene: TRBJ1-1
abundance: NA
CDR3aa: CASSYSQGVNTEAFF
CDR3nt: TGTGCCAGCAGTTACTCCCAGGGGGTGAACACTGAAGCTTTCTTT

d_gene: NA
v_gene: TRBV7-2
j_gene: TRBJ2-7
abundance: NA
CDR3aa: CASSNNRGGYEQYF
CDR3nt: TGTGCCAGCAGCAATAATAGGGGGGGCTACGAGCAGTACTTC

d_gene: TRBD2
v_gene: TRBV2
j_gene: TRBJ2-3
abundance: NA
CDR3aa: CASSVQRETDTQYF
CDR3nt: TGTGCCAGCAGCGTACAGCGGGAAACAGATACGCAGTATTTT

d_gene: NA
v_gene: TRBV27
j_gene: TRBJ2-5
abundance: NA
CDR3aa: CASSLKVRGTQYF
CDR3nt: TGTGCCAGCAGTTTAAAGGTGCGGGGGACCCAGTACTTC

d_gene: TRBD2
v_gene: TRBV13
j_gene: TRBJ2-7
abundance: NA
CDR3aa: CASSLIVGGLADRNYEQYF
CDR3nt: TGTGCCAGCAGCTTAATAGTCGGAGGACTAGCGGATAGAAACTACGAGCAGTACTTC

d_gene: NA
v_gene: TRBV5-1
j_gene: TRBJ2-5
abundance: NA
CDR3aa: CASSLGGPGATQETQYF
CDR3nt: TGCGCCAGCAGCTTGGGGGGGCCGGGGGCCACACAAGAGACCCAGTACTTC

d_gene: NA
v_gene: TRBV10-3
j_gene: TRBJ2-1
abundance: NA
CDR3aa: CATSWVGGGAYNEQFF
CDR3nt: TGTGCCACGTCGTGGGTCGGGGGCGGCGCCTACAATGAGCAGTTCTTC

d_gene: NA
v_gene: TRBV2
j_gene: TRBJ2-7
abundance: NA
CDR3aa: CASSEDKSSYEQYF
CDR3nt: TGTGCCAGCAGTGAAGATAAGAGCTCCTACGAGCAGTACTTC

d_gene: TRBD2
v_gene: TRBV7-2
j_gene: TRBJ2-1
abundance: NA
CDR3aa: CASSPFGSGSRNEQFF
CDR3nt: TGTGCCAGCAGCCCGTTCGGCAGCGGGAGTCGGAATGAGCAGTTCTTC

d_gene: NA
v_gene: TRBV18
j_gene: TRBJ2-7
abundance: few
CDR3aa: CASSPSLGDEQYF
CDR3nt: TGTGCCAGCTCACCGAGCCTAGGGGACGAGCAGTACTTC

d_gene: NA
v_gene: TRBV7-2
j_gene: TRBJ2-1
abundance: NA
CDR3aa: CASSLDYTTYNEQFF
CDR3nt: TGTGCCAGCAGCCTCGACTATACCACCTACAATGAGCAGTTCTTC

d_gene: TRBD2
v_gene: TRBV19
j_gene: TRBJ2-3
abundance: NA
CDR3aa: CASRREGTDTQYF
CDR3nt: TGTGCCAGTAGGCGGGAGGGCACAGATACGCAGTATTTT

d_gene: NA
v_gene: TRBV11-2
j_gene: TRBJ2-7
abundance: NA
CDR3aa: CASSSIRTGGYEQYF
CDR3nt: TGTGCCAGCAGCTCGATCCGCACCGGGGGTTACGAGCAGTACTTC

d_gene: NA
v_gene: TRBV5-4
j_gene: TRBJ1-1
abundance: NA
CDR3aa: CASRSASKLNTEAFF
CDR3nt: TGTGCCAGCAGATCAGCATCAAAGCTGAACACTGAAGCTTTCTTT

d_gene: NA
v_gene: TRBV11-2
j_gene: TRBJ2-7
abundance: few
CDR3aa: CASSLELQSYEQYF
CDR3nt: TGTGCCAGCAGCTTAGAGCTTCAAAGCTACGAGCAGTACTTC

d_gene: NA
v_gene: TRBV15
j_gene: TRBJ1-4
abundance: NA
CDR3aa: CATSRGLAGRAEKLFF
CDR3nt: TGTGCCACCAGCAGAGGTCTTGCGGGGCGTGCTGAAAAACTGTTTTTT

d_gene: NA
v_gene: TRBV2
j_gene: TRBJ2-3
abundance: NA
CDR3aa: CASSIYRMGTDTQYF
CDR3nt: TGTGCCAGCAGTATTTACAGGATGGGCACAGATACGCAGTATTTT

d_gene: NA
v_gene: TRBV3-1/TRBV3-2
j_gene: TRBJ2-6
abundance: NA
CDR3aa: CASSQDLEVSGANVLTF
CDR3nt: TGTGCCAGCAGCCAAGATCTGGAGGTGTCTGGGGCCAACGTCCTGACTTTC

d_gene: NA
v_gene: TRBV12-3/TRBV12-4
j_gene: TRBJ2-3
abundance: NA
CDR3aa: CASSLRSTDTQYF
CDR3nt: TGTGCCAGCAGTTTACGGAGCACAGATACGCAGTATTTT

d_gene: NA
v_gene: TRBV9
j_gene: TRBJ1-4
abundance: NA
CDR3aa: CASSVGGGEGPEKLFF
CDR3nt: TGTGCCAGCAGCGTAGGAGGAGGAGAGGGGCCTGAAAAACTGTTTTTT

d_gene: NA
v_gene: TRBV19
j_gene: TRBJ2-4
abundance: NA
CDR3aa: CASSIAGLGNIQYF
CDR3nt: TGTGCCAGTAGTATAGCAGGATTGGGAAACATTCAGTACTTC

d_gene: TRBD1
v_gene: TRBV3-1/TRBV3-2
j_gene: TRBJ1-3
abundance: NA
CDR3aa: CASSQHGTAGNTIYF
CDR3nt: TGTGCCAGCAGCCAACACGGGACAGCTGGAAACACCATATATTTT

d_gene: TRBD2
v_gene: TRBV10-2
j_gene: TRBJ2-1
abundance: few
CDR3aa: CASRTPGLGDEQFF
CDR3nt: TGCGCCAGCAGGACCCCGGGACTAGGCGATGAGCAGTTCTTC

d_gene: NA
v_gene: TRBV2
j_gene: TRBJ1-2
abundance: NA
CDR3aa: CASSDYPPSGYTF
CDR3nt: TGTGCCAGCAGTGATTATCCCCCATCGGGCTACACCTTC

d_gene: NA
v_gene: TRBV5-4
j_gene: TRBJ2-7
abundance: NA
CDR3aa: CASSFLPRSYEQYF
CDR3nt: TGTGCCAGCAGCTTTCTCCCGCGGTCCTACGAGCAGTACTTC

d_gene: TRBD1
v_gene: TRBV7-2
j_gene: TRBJ2-5
abundance: once
CDR3aa: CASSQQGGQETQYF
CDR3nt: TGTGCCAGCAGTCAACAGGGGGGTCAAGAGACCCAGTACTTC

d_gene: TRBD1
v_gene: TRBV7-2
j_gene: TRBJ2-7
abundance: NA
CDR3aa: CASSLMGQGTYEQYF
CDR3nt: TGTGCCAGCAGCTTAATGGGACAGGGTACTTACGAGCAGTACTTC

d_gene: NA
v_gene: TRBV12-5
j_gene: TRBJ2-3
abundance: NA
CDR3aa: CASGAPVGVIDTQYF
CDR3nt: TGTGCTAGTGGTGCCCCCGTTGGGGTGATAGATACGCAGTATTTT

d_gene: TRBD2
v_gene: TRBV5-1
j_gene: TRBJ2-3
abundance: NA
CDR3aa: CASSLAPSGGPSTDTQYF
CDR3nt: TGCGCCAGCAGCTTGGCGCCTAGCGGGGGGCCCTCCACAGATACGCAGTATTTT

d_gene: NA
v_gene: TRBV6-2/TRBV6-3
j_gene: TRBJ1-2
abundance: NA
CDR3aa: CASSPHLPRDGNYGYTF
CDR3nt: TGTGCCAGCAGTCCGCACCTACCGAGGGACGGAAACTATGGCTACACCTTC

d_gene: NA
v_gene: TRBV27
j_gene: TRBJ2-1
abundance: NA
CDR3aa: CASSTLRAVEQFF
CDR3nt: TGTGCCAGCAGCACGCTACGGGCAGTTGAGCAGTTCTTC

d_gene: NA
v_gene: TRBV7-9
j_gene: TRBJ2-2
abundance: once
CDR3aa: CASSFGPGELFF
CDR3nt: TGTGCCAGCAGCTTTGGCCCCGGGGAGCTGTTTTTT